This TCR beta chain was found in a study of ipilimumab plus nivolumab after autologous stem cell transplantation. Study in general: Patients received a median of roughly 5 ipilimumab and 8 nivolumab doses. Both relapsed and primary refractory DLBCL were included.

Assay: immunoSEQ multiplex PCR; the TCRdb copy retains only in-frame clones and omits some. The sample holds some 87,000 clones, approximately 83% seen once. Checkpoint therapy with ipilimumab 1 mg/kg began 14 to 28 days after transplant. This receptor was taken from a male donor with diffuse large B-cell lymphoma. Source: PBMCs, taken in a trial of ipilimumab plus nivolumab as post-transplant consolidation.

CDR3 loop: CASSPDWPSGNTIYF. CDR3 nucleotide sequence: TGTGCCAGCAGCCCAGATTGGCCCTCTGGAAACACCATATATTTT. The chain couples TRBV11-2 to TRBJ1-3; no clear D. The length of the CDR3 is 15 residues. Germline CDR1 SGHAT, CDR2 FQNNGV. With 5 bases removed from V and 0 bases from J, the gap between germline ends came to 11 bases.